These 31 T cell receptor beta chains came from one sample sequenced in a study of blood T cell repertoires in COVID-19. This table comes from immunoSEQ multiplex PCR, and its TCRdb copy is limited to in-frame clones, with some not included. The data hold under 200,000 clones, with roughly 87% observed a single time. Sequencing was done on a sample of peripheral blood. The source of these receptors is a woman aged 55-70 years with COVID-19, enrolled during active disease.

This clone was seen once. This chain links TRBV19 with TRBJ1-5, with D unclear. V lost 5 bases and J lost 2, with 13 bases in between. The CDR3 has 15 residues. In germline, CDR1 is LNHDA, CDR2 SQIVND (reference sequence). CDR3 nucleotide sequence: TGTGCCAGTAGTCAATCCGGGGTCGGCAATCAGCCCCAGCATTTT. This gives the protein CASSQSGVGNQPQHF.

This sequence joins TRBV24-1 and TRBJ2-2, with D possibly TRBD2 on 5 matching bases. CDR1 and CDR2 from the germline V gene are KGHDR and SFDVKD. CDR3 size: 14 residues. V was shortened by 0 bases and J by 13 bases, with 14 bases between the two germline ends. The chain's CDR3 is CATSDLPERTGLFF. The CDR3 DNA reads as TGTGCCACCAGTGATTTGCCCGAGCGGACGGGGCTGTTTTTT.

This clone turned up a few times. The V call is TRBV30, the J call TRBJ2-7; TRBD1 matches 7 bases. J lost 4 bases, V lost 1 base, and 1 base had no gene match. CDR1 and CDR2 from the germline V gene are GTSNPN and SVGIG (reference sequence). The CDR3 is made up of 12 amino acids. Here the CDR3 reads CAWSDRGYEQYF. CDR3 sequence (DNA): TGTGCCTGGAGTGACAGGGGTTACGAGCAGTACTTC.

By frequency in the sample, this clone is medium-sized. This chain connects TRBV7-2 to TRBJ2-4; 8 bases are shared with TRBD2. Germline lookup yields CDR1 SGHTA and CDR2 FQGNSA. The junction had 8 bases not matched to a gene; V was cut back by 2 bases and J by 8 bases. The CDR3 is 15 residues long. This CDR3 is CASSLRSGSTDIQYF. DNA for the CDR3: TGTGCCAGCAGCTTACGCAGCGGGAGTACGGACATTCAGTACTTC.

The chain couples TRBV30 to TRBJ1-1, with 10 bases identical to TRBD1. The CDR3 has 15 residues. Germline CDR1 and CDR2: GTSNPN and SVGIG (reference sequence). Unmatched junction bases numbered 6, after V lost 4 bases and J lost 1 base. As DNA, the CDR3 is TGTGCCTGGACAGGGACAGGGGCGCAGAACACTGAAGCTTTCTTT. Residues: CAWTGTGAQNTEAFF.

The chain carries TRBV19 and TRBJ2-1; 12 bases align to TRBD2. CDR1 is LNHDA and CDR2 is SQIVND in the germline V gene (reference sequence). CDR3 length: 15 amino acids. The trim removed 3 bases at V and 8 bases at J, leaving 5 bases unmatched. CDR3 protein: CASSIRPSGRDEQFF. CDR3 bases: TGTGCCAGTAGTATTCGGCCTAGCGGGAGGGATGAGCAGTTCTTC.

The rearrangement joins TRBV7-6 to TRBJ1-6; 9 positions agree with TRBD1. Germline CDR1 and CDR2: SGHVS and FNYEAQ. The V gene end was trimmed by 3 bases and the J gene end by 7 bases; junction bases not matched to a gene: 7. The length of the CDR3 is 16 residues. Here the CDR3 DNA reads TGTGCCAGCAGCTTTCAACAGGGGGCGATCAATTCACCCCTCCACTTT. Encoded protein: CASSFQQGAINSPLHF.

V usage is TRBV6-2 or TRBV6-3 and J usage is TRBJ1-5; possible D gene TRBD1, 5 bases. Trimming pared 4 bases from V and 6 bases from J, leaving 10 bases between. This CDR3 is built from 13 residues. CDR1 MNHEY and CDR2 SVGEGT come from the germline V gene. CDR3 nucleotide sequence: TGTGCCAGCAGTTTACAGGTGTCTCAGCCCCAGCATTTT. Translating it yields CASSLQVSQPQHF.

This clone was observed a single time. The V call is TRBV4-3, the J call TRBJ1-6, with D maybe TRBD1 (5 bases). Germline CDR1 and CDR2: LGHNA and YSLEER. The CDR3 length is 15 residues. The ends were cut back, 0 bases at V and 7 bases at J, with 10 bases in the middle. Here the CDR3 reads CASSQDRAINSPLHF. Written as DNA, the CDR3 is TGCGCCAGCAGCCAAGACAGGGCCATCAATTCACCCCTCCACTTT.

The chain joins TRBV2 to TRBJ1-2; D ambiguous. Germline CDR1 and CDR2: SNHLY and FYNNEI. The CDR3 runs to 11 residues. The germline V and J ends were trimmed by 7 bases and 9 bases, with 12 bases remaining between them. CDR3 amino acids: CASNPQNRYTF. The CDR3 DNA reads as TGTGCCAGCAACCCGCAGAATCGCTACACCTTC.

The rearrangement links TRBV6-2 or TRBV6-3 to TRBJ1-1; no clear D gene. Germline values: CDR1 MNHEY, CDR2 SVGEGT. The CDR3 runs to 12 residues. Trimming stripped 6 bases from V and 9 bases from J, with 14 bases between. The CDR3 nucleotides are TGTGCCAGCAGCTCTGCTCCACTGAAAGCTTTCTTT. Protein sequence: CASSSAPLKAFF.

The CDR3 sequence: CAWSPDRNTEAFF. The CDR3, as DNA: TGTGCCTGGAGTCCCGACAGGAACACTGAAGCTTTCTTT. The chain uses TRBV30 and TRBJ1-1, with D perhaps TRBD1 (5 bases). This CDR3 spans 13 amino acids. Trimming removed 2 bases from V and 1 base from J, with 8 bases in between. Per the germline V gene, CDR1 is GTSNPN and CDR2 is SVGIG (reference sequence).

The chain carries TRBV27 and TRBJ2-1, with D tentatively TRBD2 (6 bases). This CDR3 has 14 amino acids. With 3 bases removed from V and 5 bases from J, the gap between germline ends came to 11 bases. Germline CDR1 is MNHEY and CDR2 is SMNVEV (reference sequence). CDR3 region: CASSFSSVNNEQFF. The CDR3 DNA follows: TGTGCCAGCAGTTTCTCTAGCGTAAACAATGAGCAGTTCTTC.

The chain joins TRBV28 to TRBJ2-7, with 8 nucleotides matching TRBD2. The CDR3 runs 15 residues. Germline V lookup: CDR1 MDHEN, CDR2 SYDVKM. Trimming removed 8 bases from V and 0 bases from J; junction bases left unmatched: 9. CDR3 region: CASLSGREVSYEQYF. The CDR3, as DNA: TGTGCCAGCCTCTCAGGGCGGGAGGTCTCCTACGAGCAGTACTTC.

The rearrangement joins TRBV11-2 to TRBJ1-6; D might be TRBD1 (5 bases). Germline CDR1 is SGHAT and CDR2 is FQNNGV. CDR3 length equals 18 residues. Trimming removed 3 bases at V and 1 base at J, with 16 bases between. CDR3 sequence (DNA): TGTGCCAGCAGCTTCGGGTGGCCAGGGCGTTCCTATAATTCACCCCTCCACTTT. This sequence encodes CASSFGWPGRSYNSPLHF.

The CDR3 DNA follows: TGTGCCAGCAGCCCACGACGTGAATGGGGCAGACACGAGCAGTACTTC. This sequence encodes CASSPRREWGRHEQYF. This chain connects TRBV3-1 (or the pseudogene TRBV3-2) to TRBJ2-7, with D perhaps matching TRBD1 (5 bases). This CDR3 has 16 residues. Trimming removed 4 bases from V and 5 bases from J, with 21 bases in between. Per the germline V gene, CDR1 is LGHDT and CDR2 is YNNKEL (reference sequence).

This sequence joins TRBV9 and TRBJ1-2, with a possible D match to TRBD1 (5 bases). The CDR3 has 14 amino acids. Germline loops: CDR1 SGDLS, CDR2 YYNGEE. Deletions cut 3 bases from V and 8 bases from J, with 17 bases between. CDR3: CASSGLQGGDGYTF. The CDR3 DNA reads TGTGCCAGCAGCGGACTCCAGGGAGGGGACGGCTACACCTTC.

This rearrangement joins TRBV27 to TRBJ1-5; D is possibly TRBD1 (5 bases). Germline-derived CDR1 and CDR2 are MNHEY and SMNVEV (reference sequence). The ends were cut back, 5 bases at V and 4 bases at J, with 12 bases in the middle. The CDR3 is 14 amino acids. This CDR3 is CASSHDRINQPQHF. DNA for the CDR3: TGTGCCAGCAGTCACGACAGAATTAATCAGCCCCAGCATTTT.

This chain links TRBV3-1 (or the pseudogene TRBV3-2) with TRBJ2-1, with TRBD1 identical over 10 bases. V trimming: 2 bases; J trimming: 15 bases; junction bases outside the gene matches: 16. Germline loops: CDR1 LGHDT, CDR2 YNNKEL (reference sequence). The CDR3 has 16 amino acids. CDR3 nucleotides: TGTGCCAGCAGCCAAACGAATGGAAACCGGGACAGGGGTCTGTTCTTC. Translated, it gives CASSQTNGNRDRGLFF.

V and J are TRBV7-3 and TRBJ2-1; TRBD2 matches 14 bases. CDR1 and CDR2 (germline): SGHTA, FQGTGA. J was trimmed by 1 base and V by 5 bases; bases with no gene match: 7. The CDR3 loop spans 18 amino acids. Written as DNA, the CDR3 is TGTGCCAGCAGCCCGACGGGACTAGCGGGGGTGTCCTACAATGAGCAGTTCTTC. It encodes CASSPTGLAGVSYNEQFF.

The chain combines TRBV2 with TRBJ1-1; possibly TRBD1 for D (6 bases). Trimming removed 6 bases from V and 1 base from J, with 12 bases in between. Per the germline V gene, CDR1 is SNHLY and CDR2 is FYNNEI. The CDR3 covers 14 residues. CDR3 residues: CASRERTENTEAFF. As DNA, the CDR3 is TGTGCCAGCAGGGAAAGGACAGAGAACACTGAAGCTTTCTTT.

The chain carries TRBV18 and TRBJ1-2; TRBD1 might be the D (6 bases). Germline loops: CDR1 KGHSH, CDR2 LQKENI. Trimming shortened V by 4 bases and J by 4 bases, and 13 bases separated the two germline ends. This CDR3 has 14 residues. The CDR3 nucleotides read TGTGCCAGCTCACACCCGACAGGTCCCTATGGCTACACCTTC. It is translated as CASSHPTGPYGYTF.

The chain is built from TRBV7-8 and TRBJ1-2; D ambiguous. CDR1 SGHVS and CDR2 FQNEAQ come from the germline V gene. Between the trimmed V and J ends, which lost 5 bases and 5 bases, there was a span of 18 bases. This CDR3 contains 15 residues. The CDR3 loop is CASSPRGVGPYGYTF. In DNA form, the CDR3 reads TGTGCCAGCAGCCCCCGAGGTGTTGGCCCTTATGGCTACACCTTC.

The sample holds one count of this clone. This sequence joins TRBV11-2 and TRBJ2-1; weak D call: TRBD1 (6 bases). This CDR3 region has 14 residues. V was trimmed by 4 bases and J by 4 bases, leaving 11 bases between them. Germline assignment: CDR1 SGHAT and CDR2 FQNNGV. The DNA of the CDR3 is TGTGCCAGCAGCTCCAGGGGACAATACAATGAGCAGTTCTTC. It codes for CASSSRGQYNEQFF.

The chain links TRBV7-8 to TRBJ2-5; 12 bases line up with TRBD2. Germline CDR1 and CDR2: SGHVS and FQNEAQ. The CDR3 has 17 amino acids. Trimming cost V 1 base and J 4 bases; bases outside gene matches: 7. CDR3: CASSLGRLAGAPETQYF. The CDR3 bases are TGTGCCAGCAGCTTAGGGAGACTAGCGGGGGCTCCAGAGACCCAGTACTTC.

J is TRBJ1-2 and V is TRBV5-1; 7 nucleotides line up with TRBD1. V gave up 8 bases and J gave up 6 bases; unmatched junction bases: 4. The CDR3 has 11 residues. Per the germline V gene, CDR1 is SGHRS and CDR2 is YFSETQ. In DNA, the CDR3 is TGCGCCAGTCAGGGGGAGGATGGCTACACCTTC. Translating gives CASQGEDGYTF.

This clone was picked up a small number of times. CDR3 sequence: CASRRGYNQPQHF. Here the CDR3 DNA reads TGTGCCAGCCGAAGAGGGTACAATCAGCCCCAGCATTTT. V usage is TRBV18 and J usage is TRBJ1-5; D is unclear. V was cut by 8 bases and J by 3 bases, with 11 bases left in between. This CDR3 is 13 amino acids long. Germline loops: CDR1 KGHSH, CDR2 LQKENI.

J is TRBJ2-1 and V is TRBV21-1; the D segment call TRBD2 is taken from the table without a DNA check. TRBV21-1 is given as a pseudogene. The CDR3 has 18 residues. CDR3 loop: CASSKAQGTSGRANEQFF. The CDR3 bases are TGTGCCAGCAGCAAAGCACAGGGGACTAGCGGGAGGGCCAATGAGCAGTTCTTC.

The chain carries TRBV9 and TRBJ2-5; the D is unclear. Germline assignment: CDR1 SGDLS and CDR2 YYNGEE. This CDR3 spans 14 amino acids. Between the trimmed V and J ends, which lost 0 bases and 3 bases, there was a span of 9 bases. This chain's CDR3 is CASSVGPREETQYF. The CDR3 DNA is TGTGCCAGCAGCGTAGGCCCTCGGGAAGAGACCCAGTACTTC.

The rearrangement uses TRBV18 and TRBJ2-5; D may be TRBD2 (6 bases). Trimming left V 6 bases short and J 2 bases short, with 13 bases between. CDR1 and CDR2 (germline): KGHSH, LQKENI. The CDR3 sequence is 14 residues long. The CDR3 nucleotides read TGTGCCAGCTCGCTCGGACGGGGGCAAGAGACCCAGTACTTC. As protein: CASSLGRGQETQYF. The entire variable domain, with the rest obtained from reference TRBV18 and TRBJ2-5, is as follows: NAGVMQNPRHLVRRRGQEARLRCSPMKGHSHVYWYRQLPEEGLKFMVYLQKENIIDESGMPKERFSAEFPKEGPSILRIQQVVRGDSAAYFCASSLGRGQETQYFGPGTRLLVL.

The chain links TRBV28 to TRBJ2-1; possible D gene TRBD1, 6 bases. Germline lookup yields CDR1 MDHEN and CDR2 SYDVKM. This CDR3 has 17 residues. Trimming took 7 bases from V and 2 from J, leaving 21 bases between them. Written as DNA, the CDR3 is TGTGCCAGCACCGCACCCCGACCCGCAGGGGCCTACAATGAGCAGTTCTTC. It codes for CASTAPRPAGAYNEQFF.